The 21 T cell receptor beta chains presented below share a single source sample, sequenced in a study of siplizumab effects on memory and regulatory T cells. Sequenced by immunoSEQ multiplex PCR; TCRdb stores in-frame clones only, minus some. The sample contains around 95,000 clones, 91% of which appear only once. Source material: CD4+ T cells sorted from blood. All receptors derive from a human donor in good health.

The chain carries TRBV7-2 and TRBJ1-2; 8 nucleotides agree with TRBD1. Germline trimming cut 6 bases from V and 6 bases from J; bases unmatched to any gene: 9. This CDR3 comprises 14 residues. The germline gives CDR1 SGHTA, CDR2 FQGNSA. The CDR3 coding sequence is TGTGCCAGCAGTGACCCGGACAGGGAAAATGGCTACACCTTC. Its protein product is CASSDPDRENGYTF.

J is TRBJ1-1 and V is TRBV29-1; 8 nucleotides align to TRBD1. The CDR3 has 14 residues. The germline gives CDR1 SQVTM, CDR2 ANQGSEA. V was pared by 3 bases and J by 4 bases, with 7 bases of the junction left unmatched. In DNA, the CDR3 is TGCAGCGTTGACCGAGGACAGGGTGGCACTGAAGCTTTCTTT. This encodes CSVDRGQGGTEAFF.

This clone has more than one count but fewer than ten. Other nucleotide sequences in the sample specify the same CDR3. This rearrangement joins TRBV7-6 to TRBJ2-5; D ambiguous. V lost 2 bases to trimming and J lost 4 bases, with 5 bases between them. This CDR3 contains 12 residues. Germline values: CDR1 SGHVS, CDR2 FNYEAQ. CDR3: CASSLNRETQYF. The CDR3 coding sequence is TGTGCCAGCAGCTTAAATAGAGAGACCCAGTACTTC.

This rearrangement joins TRBV5-1 to TRBJ2-5, with D tentatively TRBD2 (6 bases). This CDR3 spans 15 amino acids. Germline assignment: CDR1 SGHRS and CDR2 YFSETQ. V was shortened by 4 bases and J by 5 bases, with 18 bases between the two germline ends. The CDR3 DNA is TGCGCCAGCAGCAAGGGCGGTCGAGGAGGGGAGACCCAGTACTTC. Translating gives CASSKGGRGGETQYF. The full variable domain, rest sourced from reference TRBV5-1 and TRBJ2-5, is KAGVTQTPRYLIKTRGQQVTLSCSPISGHRSVSWYQQTPGQGLQFLFEYFSETQRNKGNFPGRFSGRQFSNSRSEMNVSTLELGDSALYLCASSKGGRGGETQYFGPGTRLLVL.

The chain carries TRBV7-6 and TRBJ2-1, with unresolved D. CDR1 and CDR2 (germline): SGHVS, FNYEAQ. This CDR3 is 13 amino acids long. The V end lost 1 base, the J end lost 4 bases, and 5 bases lay between the germline ends. The chain's CDR3 is CASSLGPYNEQFF. CDR3 sequence (DNA): TGTGCCAGCAGCTTAGGCCCGTACAATGAGCAGTTCTTC.

CDR3 protein: CASSFSRGNEKLFF. CDR3 DNA: TGTGCCAGCAGCTTTTCGAGAGGGAACGAAAAACTGTTTTTT. The gene calls are TRBV5-6 and TRBJ1-4; D ambiguous. Trimming removed 2 bases at V and 8 bases at J, with 13 bases between. CDR1 and CDR2 from the germline V gene are SGHDT and YYEEEE. CDR3 length: 14 residues.

This clone showed up just a few times. This chain links TRBV6-5 with TRBJ2-1; D possibly uses TRBD1 or TRBD2 (5 bases each). Germline CDR1 is MNHEY and CDR2 is SVGAGI. V shed 2 bases and J shed 10 bases, with 18 bases lying between them. The CDR3 extends over 15 amino acids. The CDR3 DNA follows: TGTGCCAGCAGTTACGTCGGGACCGACGTAGGCGAGCAGTTCTTC. As protein: CASSYVGTDVGEQFF.

Concerning this clone: At one boundary the junction diverges from the germline segment, which might be a read error. The chain is built from TRBV5-1 and TRBJ2-5; D remains unclear. This CDR3 comprises 13 residues. Germline CDR1 is SGHRS and CDR2 is YFSETQ. The CDR3, as DNA: TGCGCCAGCATCTTGGACCACGGAGAGACCCAGTACTTC. Translation gives CASILDHGETQYF.

The chain uses TRBV28 and TRBJ2-5; 11 bases are a match to TRBD2. There are 15 residues in the CDR3. After removal of 1 base from V and 4 bases from J, the junction contained 2 bases not matched to a gene. Germline-derived CDR1 and CDR2 are MDHEN and SYDVKM. The CDR3 DNA reads TGTGCCAGCAGTTTATCCGGACTAGCGGGAGAGACCCAGTACTTC. The encoded protein is CASSLSGLAGETQYF.

The CDR3 region is CASSGRDPRDYEQYF. The CDR3 region has the DNA TGCGCCAGCAGCGGCCGGGACCCCCGGGACTACGAGCAGTACTTC. The rearrangement uses TRBV4-1 and TRBJ2-7; D may match TRBD1 or TRBD2 (5 bases each). V was shortened by 5 bases and J by 3 bases, with 17 bases between the two germline ends. The CDR3 consists of 15 residues. Per the germline V gene, CDR1 is MGHRA and CDR2 is YSYEKL.

This clone appeared once. The chain employs TRBV15 and TRBJ1-2; a weak D match, TRBD1 (5 bases). Germline loops: CDR1 LNHNV, CDR2 YYDKDF (reference sequence). The CDR3 contains 14 residues. The ends were cut back, 3 bases at V and 6 bases at J, with 14 bases in the middle. The DNA for the CDR3 is TGTGCCACCAGCAGGGACAAGCTTTCACATGGCTACACCTTC. Translation: CATSRDKLSHGYTF.

The chain joins TRBV7-3 to TRBJ1-1; D is unclear. Trimming pared 2 bases from V and 4 bases from J, leaving 5 bases between. Germline V gene sequence: CDR1 SGHTA, CDR2 FQGTGA. The CDR3 runs to 12 residues. CDR3 sequence: CASSLERTEAFF. In DNA, the CDR3 is TGTGCCAGCAGCTTAGAACGCACTGAAGCTTTCTTT.

The gene calls are TRBV19 and TRBJ1-1; TRBD1 is a possible D gene (6 bases). From germline, CDR1 is LNHDA and CDR2 SQIVND (reference sequence). The CDR3 has 14 residues. V was shortened by 8 bases and J by 2 bases, with 15 bases between the two germline ends. Here the CDR3 reads CASLAGAINTEAFF. The CDR3 bases are TGTGCCAGTTTAGCAGGGGCGATTAACACTGAAGCTTTCTTT.

This chain connects TRBV6-1 to TRBJ1-5; 8 positions match TRBD1. V lost 5 bases, J lost 1 base, and 4 bases stayed unmatched. Germline values: CDR1 MNHNS, CDR2 SASEGT. CDR3 length equals 15 residues. The CDR3 DNA is TGTGCCAGCAGTACAGGGGGGACCAGCAATCAGCCCCAGCATTTT. As protein: CASSTGGTSNQPQHF.

V and J are TRBV19 and TRBJ1-2, with TRBD1 identical over 10 bases. Per germline, CDR1 LNHDA and CDR2 SQIVND (reference sequence). The CDR3 sequence is 16 residues long. V was pared by 5 bases and J by 2 bases, with 8 bases of the junction left unmatched. CDR3 in amino acids: CASSRDRGPENYGYTF. DNA for the CDR3: TGTGCCAGTAGTCGGGACAGGGGCCCCGAGAACTATGGCTACACCTTC.

The rearrangement links TRBV7-8 to TRBJ2-2, with 8 bases that match TRBD1. Germline CDR1 SGHVS, CDR2 FQNEAQ. The V and J ends lost 3 bases and 5 bases, in that order; junction bases with no gene match: 2. The CDR3 length is 14 residues. CDR3 protein: CASSFWTGTGELFF. In DNA, the CDR3 is TGTGCCAGCAGCTTTTGGACAGGGACCGGGGAGCTGTTTTTT.

The rearrangement joins TRBV28 to TRBJ2-2; either TRBD1 or TRBD2 may supply D (5 bases each). The CDR3 covers 17 residues. V gave up 5 bases and J gave up 1 base, with 17 bases separating them. Germline lookup yields CDR1 MDHEN and CDR2 SYDVKM. CDR3 nucleotides: TGTGCCAGCAGTCCCCAGCCGGGACGCCAGAACACCGGGGAGCTGTTTTTT. It yields the protein CASSPQPGRQNTGELFF.

CDR3 loop: CASSFESENNSPLHF. Here the CDR3 DNA reads TGCGCCAGCAGCTTTGAATCGGAGAATAATTCACCCCTCCACTTT. The V gene is TRBV5-1, the J gene TRBJ1-6; D is ambiguous. Trimming left V 2 bases short and J 5 bases short, with 11 bases between. Germline V lookup: CDR1 SGHRS, CDR2 YFSETQ. The CDR3 sequence is 15 residues long.

V is TRBV28 and J is TRBJ2-3; D is unclear. This CDR3 has 14 amino acids. Germline V gene data show CDR1 as MDHEN and CDR2 as SYDVKM. V was trimmed by 7 bases and J by 4 bases, leaving 15 bases between them. The CDR3 region has the DNA TGTGCCAGCACGAGGCTCTACTCCTCAGATACGCAGTATTTT. It translates to CASTRLYSSDTQYF.

The CDR3 loop reads CASSLVGGRSDAGNTIYF. DNA for the CDR3: TGCGCCAGCAGCCTGGTGGGGGGCCGTTCTGATGCTGGAAACACCATATATTTT. The chain is built from TRBV5-1 and TRBJ1-3; D may be TRBD1 (6 bases). The CDR3 length is 18 residues. Per the germline V gene, CDR1 is SGHRS and CDR2 is YFSETQ. The V end lost 4 bases, the J end lost 2 bases, and 22 bases lay between the germline ends.

The chain recombines TRBV19 with TRBJ2-6, with TRBD2 as a possible D gene (6 bases). The CDR3 contains 14 residues. Deletions cut 0 bases from V and 11 bases from J, with 11 bases between. Germline CDR1 reads LNHDA; CDR2 reads SQIVND (reference sequence). CDR3 nucleotide sequence: TGTGCCAGTAGTATAGACAGGGCTAGCGACGTCCTGACTTTC. It specifies CASSIDRASDVLTF.